This is a list of T cell receptor beta chains from one sample in a study of T cells after yellow fever vaccination. One entry per CDR3 protein results from TCRdb running MiXCR on the 5' RACE reads. The table records about 73,000 distinct CDR3 sequences, just under 8% of them present only once. The material was CD8+ T cells sorted from PBMCs, obtained on the day of the yellow fever booster vaccination. These receptors were taken from a man aged 25 to 45 who received the YFV17D yellow fever vaccine. Both conserved end residues are part of each CDR3. Each record gives: CDR3 protein, CDR3 DNA, clone size, J gene, D gene, V gene. A D gene is named only where the DNA matches it firmly. Clone size is not always given. Where it is, it says once, few, many or a class for expanded clones.

CASQEQAYNEQFF | TGTGCCAGCCAGGAACAGGCCTACAATGAGCAGTTCTTC | - | TRBJ2-1 | - | TRBV7-9
CASSFSAGGNTATQYF | TGTGCCAGCAGCTTTTCGGCGGGAGGGAACACTGCTACGCAGTATTTT | few | TRBJ2-3 | TRBD2 | TRBV5-4
CASSPLAGGPGEQFF | TGTGCCAGCAGCCCTTTAGCGGGAGGGCCCGGTGAGCAGTTCTTC | - | TRBJ2-1 | TRBD2 | TRBV3-1
CASSKVTTLHEQFF | TGTGCCAGCAGTAAAGTAACGACTTTACATGAGCAGTTCTTC | few | TRBJ2-1 | - | TRBV6-1
CCARDRQAPSIMNTEAFF | TGCTGTGCTAGAGATCGCCAGGCCCCGAGCATAATGAACACTGAAGCTTTCTTT | - | TRBJ1-1 | - | TRBV20-1
CAFSLAKQGLERGNIQYF | TGTGCCTTCAGTTTAGCGAAACAGGGCCTAGAGCGGGGGAACATTCAGTACTTC | - | TRBJ2-4 | TRBD2 | TRBV12-3/TRBV12-4
CASSHQNNEQFF | TGTGCCAGCAGCCATCAAAACAATGAGCAGTTCTTC | - | TRBJ2-1 | - | TRBV6-2/TRBV6-3
CASSVTGRLASQGNEQFF | TGTGCCAGCAGCGTAACTGGACGACTAGCGAGTCAAGGTAATGAGCAGTTCTTC | - | TRBJ2-1 | TRBD2 | TRBV9
CSARGGGAWEYF | TGCAGTGCTAGAGGTGGGGGAGCTTGGGAGTACTTC | many | TRBJ2-5 | - | TRBV20-1
CATSDSGTDNSPLHF | TGTGCCACCAGTGATTCCGGGACAGATAATTCACCCCTCCACTTT | - | TRBJ1-6 | TRBD1 | TRBV24-1
CASSWGLAGALGQETQYF | TGTGCCAGCAGCTGGGGACTAGCGGGAGCCCTCGGCCAAGAGACCCAGTACTTC | many | TRBJ2-5 | TRBD2 | TRBV11-2
CASSGLAGDEQYF | TGTGCCAGCAGTGGTCTAGCGGGAGACGAGCAGTACTTC | - | TRBJ2-7 | TRBD2 | TRBV27
CASSTPGDFYEQYF | TGTGCCAGCAGCACCCCAGGAGATTTTTACGAGCAGTACTTC | many | TRBJ2-7 | - | TRBV7-2
CASSTGNTGELFF | TGCGCCAGCAGCACGGGGAACACCGGGGAGCTGTTTTTT | few | TRBJ2-2 | - | TRBV10-2
CASSFRGSGYNEQFF | TGTGCCAGTAGTTTCCGGGGTAGCGGGTACAATGAGCAGTTCTTC | - | TRBJ2-1 | TRBD2 | TRBV19
CASSQGDNTDTQYF | TGTGCCAGCAGCCAAGGGGACAACACAGATACGCAGTATTTT | - | TRBJ2-3 | - | TRBV14
CASRGGFGIPSISGANVLTF | TGTGCCAGTAGGGGGGGGTTCGGCATCCCCTCCATCTCTGGGGCCAACGTCCTGACTTTC | - | TRBJ2-6 | TRBD2 | TRBV19
CSAGLAGPSYEQYF | TGCAGTGCGGGACTAGCAGGTCCCTCCTACGAGCAGTACTTC | - | TRBJ2-7 | TRBD2 | TRBV20-1
CASSKTDNEQFF | TGTGCCAGCAGCAAAACAGACAATGAGCAGTTCTTC | many | TRBJ2-1 | - | TRBV6-2/TRBV6-3
CASSARAAGPWTQYF | TGTGCCAGCAGCGCCCGGGCAGCGGGACCGTGGACCCAGTACTTC | - | TRBJ2-5 | - | TRBV21-1
CASSQDRWGETQYF | TGCGCCAGCAGCCAAGATCGTTGGGGGGAGACCCAGTACTTC | few | TRBJ2-5 | - | TRBV4-3
CASSKVTSGSYEQYF | TGTGCCAGCAGCAAAGTAACTAGCGGGAGCTACGAGCAGTACTTC | - | TRBJ2-7 | - | TRBV21-1
CASSFDGETQYF | TGTGCCAGCAGCTTCGATGGAGAGACCCAGTACTTC | - | TRBJ2-5 | - | TRBV7-2
CAISEVAGDTQYF | TGTGCCATCAGTGAGGTTGCGGGAGATACGCAGTATTTT | - | TRBJ2-3 | - | TRBV10-3
CASSTLAGGRDEQFF | TGCGCCAGCAGTACCCTAGCGGGAGGCCGCGATGAGCAGTTCTTC | few | TRBJ2-1 | TRBD2 | TRBV10-2
CASSRRTRRRDNLKLDLDTQYF | TGTGCCAGCAGTAGACGGACCCGGCGGAGGGACAACCTGAAACTTGACTTGGATACGCAGTATTTT | - | TRBJ2-3 | - | TRBV6-4
CASSLRHYRANYEQYF | TGTGCCAGCAGCTTAAGGCACTACAGGGCAAACTACGAGCAGTACTTC | many | TRBJ2-7 | - | TRBV7-2
CASFHALQARYTF | TGTGCCAGCTTCCACGCGCTGCAGGCCCGCTACACCTTC | few | TRBJ1-2 | - | TRBV27
CASPTKGGRFQFF | TGTGCCAGCCCAACCAAGGGAGGCAGGTTCCAGTTCTTC | - | TRBJ2-1 | - | TRBV19
CASRVGPYEQYF | TGTGCCAGCAGGGTAGGGCCCTACGAGCAGTACTTC | - | TRBJ2-7 | - | TRBV27
CAIIEDSGLQFF | TGTGCCATCATAGAGGACAGCGGTTTGCAGTTCTTC | - | TRBJ2-1 | - | TRBV10-3
CSATDFSSYNEQFF | TGCAGTGCTACGGACTTCAGCTCCTACAATGAGCAGTTCTTC | few | TRBJ2-1 | - | TRBV20-1
CSVDGGGSRLDTEAFF | TGCAGCGTTGACGGGGGGGGGAGCCGCTTGGACACTGAAGCTTTCTTT | - | TRBJ1-1 | - | TRBV29-1
CASSQDWRESPNEQFF | TGCGCCAGCAGCCAAGATTGGCGGGAGTCCCCCAATGAGCAGTTCTTC | - | TRBJ2-1 | TRBD2 | TRBV4-1
CASKYPGINEQFF | TGTGCCAGCAAGTACCCCGGGATCAATGAGCAGTTCTTC | few | TRBJ2-1 | - | TRBV27
CATTHGGDEETQYF | TGTGCCACCACCCATGGGGGAGACGAAGAGACCCAGTACTTC | - | TRBJ2-5 | - | TRBV15
CASSLTDTNQPQHF | TGTGCCAGCAGCTTAACAGACACGAATCAGCCCCAGCATTTT | many | TRBJ1-5 | - | TRBV7-9
CASSPAGSGANVLTF | TGTGCCAGCAGCCCCGCCGGGTCTGGGGCCAACGTCCTGACTTTC | - | TRBJ2-6 | - | TRBV5-4
CASSYLGENWADTQYF | TGTGCCAGCAGTTACCTAGGGGAAAATTGGGCAGATACGCAGTATTTT | many | TRBJ2-3 | - | TRBV11-2
CSVPGGGANVLTF | TGCAGCGTCCCCGGAGGAGGGGCCAACGTCCTGACTTTC | few | TRBJ2-6 | - | TRBV29-1
CASSFVAGGSYEQYF | TGTGCCAGCAGCTTTGTAGCGGGAGGGTCCTACGAGCAGTACTTC | few | TRBJ2-7 | TRBD2 | TRBV7-8
CASSVGLAYEQYF | TGTGCCAGCAGCGTTGGTCTAGCCTACGAGCAGTACTTC | - | TRBJ2-7 | - | TRBV9
CCARDPLAGSYEQYF | TGCTGTGCTAGAGACCCACTAGCGGGGTCCTACGAGCAGTACTTC | - | TRBJ2-7 | TRBD2 | TRBV20-1
CASRDQGAYEQYF | TGTGCCAGCCGAGATCAGGGGGCCTACGAGCAGTACTTC | few | TRBJ2-7 | TRBD1 | TRBV6-2/TRBV6-3
CSAYQEQETQYF | TGCAGCGCCTACCAGGAACAAGAGACCCAGTACTTC | few | TRBJ2-5 | - | TRBV29-1
CANMNPLAGVHDTQYF | TGTGCCAACATGAACCCACTAGCGGGAGTTCACGATACGCAGTATTTT | - | TRBJ2-3 | TRBD2 | TRBV12-3/TRBV12-4
CASSLDGVAGDYEQYF | TGTGCCAGCAGCTTAGATGGAGTAGCGGGAGACTACGAGCAGTACTTC | few | TRBJ2-7 | TRBD2 | TRBV7-2
CASSYSPGHLLTDTQYF | TGTGCCAGCAGCTACTCACCGGGACACCTTCTCACAGATACGCAGTATTTT | few | TRBJ2-3 | - | TRBV12-3/TRBV12-4
CASSSQDYYEQYF | TGTGCCAGCTCATCGCAAGATTACTACGAGCAGTACTTC | few | TRBJ2-7 | - | TRBV18
CASSEPGTSGKQADTQYF | TGCGCCAGCAGTGAGCCTGGGACTAGCGGGAAACAGGCAGATACGCAGTATTTT | - | TRBJ2-3 | TRBD2 | TRBV10-2
CASKAGGGF | TGCGCCAGCAAGGCTGGGGGTGGCTTC | few | TRBJ2-7 | - | TRBV23-1
CASSLAGSQTKAGLYEQYF | TGTGCCAGCAGCTTAGCGGGATCCCAGACCAAAGCCGGGCTCTACGAGCAGTACTTC | - | TRBJ2-7 | - | TRBV11-1
CASSLGDPRDTEAFF | TGCGCCAGCAGCTTGGGGGACCCTCGGGATACTGAAGCTTTCTTT | few | TRBJ1-1 | - | TRBV5-1
CASGPLGAGSYEQYF | TGTGCTAGTGGTCCCCTTGGGGCAGGCTCCTACGAGCAGTACTTC | few | TRBJ2-7 | - | TRBV12-5
CASSLGPGTGELFF | TGTGCCAGCAGCTTAGGGCCCGGGACCGGGGAGCTGTTTTTT | - | TRBJ2-2 | - | TRBV7-8
CAWSVPGTEAFF | TGTGCCTGGAGTGTTCCTGGGACTGAAGCTTTCTTT | many | TRBJ1-1 | - | TRBV30
CASSLANTGELFF | TGTGCCAGCAGCTTAGCTAACACCGGGGAGCTGTTTTTT | many | TRBJ2-2 | - | TRBV11-3
CASSPTSSGNTIYF | TGTGCCAGCAGCCCAACGAGCTCTGGAAACACCATATATTTT | many | TRBJ1-3 | - | TRBV14
CASSGLGTDVSYNEQFF | TGTGCCAGCAGCGGCCTTGGGACAGACGTATCCTACAATGAGCAGTTCTTC | few | TRBJ2-1 | TRBD1 | TRBV6-1
CASSTIAESTDTQYF | TGCGCCAGCAGCACAATAGCAGAAAGCACAGATACGCAGTATTTT | - | TRBJ2-3 | - | TRBV5-1